These T cell receptor beta chains were read from a single sample in a study of CD8+ T cells in alopecia areata. The data were produced by immunoSEQ multiplex PCR, yet TCRdb's version contains in-frame clones alone and is incomplete. This sample yields some 130,000 clones, of which about 49% are seen a single time; around 19% belongs to the top ten. Material: CD8+ T cells sorted from blood, obtained at week 0. Receptor source: a human donor with alopecia areata. Each CDR3 is given with its conserved first and last residue. The D gene is left open where the match is weak. Clone size is given for some rows only: seen once, a few or many times, or a class if the clone is expanded.

TRBJ1-6 | TRBD1 | - | TRBV27 | CASSGVGTGFSPLHF | TGTGCCAGCAGTGGAGTCGGGACAGGGTTTTCACCCCTCCACTTT
TRBJ1-5 | - | - | TRBV7-8 | CASSPDEGWSNQPQHF | TGTGCCAGCAGCCCTGATGAGGGCTGGAGCAATCAGCCCCAGCATTTT
TRBJ2-1 | - | - | TRBV6-5 | CASSSDSDNEQFF | TGTGCCAGCAGTTCGGACAGTGACAATGAGCAGTTCTTC
TRBJ1-5 | TRBD1 | once | TRBV6-6 | CASSYFDRGHQPQHF | TGTGCCAGCAGTTACTTTGACAGGGGGCATCAGCCCCAGCATTTT
TRBJ1-5 | TRBD1 | many | TRBV23-1 | CASSHCDRENSNQPQHF | TGCGCCAGCAGTCATTGCGACAGGGAAAATAGCAATCAGCCCCAGCATTTT
TRBJ1-6 | - | - | TRBV2 | CASSVSGNRPYNSPLHF | TGTGCCAGCAGTGTGAGCGGGAACAGGCCGTATAATTCACCCCTCCACTTT
TRBJ2-2 | TRBD2 | - | TRBV2 | CASSVAGGPGELFF | TGTGCCAGCAGTGTAGCGGGGGGGCCCGGGGAGCTGTTTTTT
TRBJ2-1 | - | - | TRBV6-5 | CASSYDGAYNEQFF | TGTGCCAGCAGTTATGACGGAGCCTACAATGAGCAGTTCTTC
TRBJ2-7 | - | - | TRBV5-6 | CASSPLGQIYEQYF | TGTGCCAGCAGCCCCCTTGGACAGATCTACGAGCAGTACTTC
TRBJ1-2 | - | many | TRBV11-2 | CASSPPDPYYGYTF | TGTGCCAGCAGCCCACCCGACCCCTACTATGGCTACACCTTC
TRBJ2-7 | - | - | TRBV7-2 | CASSLINEQYF | TGTGCCAGCAGCTTAATAAACGAGCAGTACTTC
TRBJ2-6 | - | few | TRBV19 | CASRSSGRSGANVLTF | TGTGCCAGTAGGAGCTCGGGGCGCTCTGGGGCCAACGTCCTGACTTTC
TRBJ2-1 | - | few | TRBV29-1 | CSVEDQGSLYNEQFF | TGCAGCGTTGAAGATCAAGGGTCCCTCTACAATGAGCAGTTCTTC
TRBJ1-5 | - | - | TRBV29-1 | CSVETGLSNQPQHF | TGCAGCGTTGAAACGGGGCTGAGCAATCAGCCCCAGCATTTT
TRBJ1-4 | - | - | TRBV2 | CASSDGGNEKLFF | TGTGCCAGCAGTGACGGGGGAAATGAAAAACTGTTTTTT
TRBJ1-5 | - | - | TRBV27 | CASSFYNQPQHF | TGTGCCAGCAGTTTCTACAATCAGCCCCAGCATTTT
TRBJ1-2 | TRBD1 | few | TRBV10-3 | CAISEKEDRGNYGYTF | TGTGCCATCAGTGAAAAGGAGGACAGGGGGAATTATGGCTACACCTTC
TRBJ2-3 | TRBD2 | - | TRBV29-1 | CSASGLAVGDTQYF | TGCAGCGCCTCGGGACTAGCAGTCGGAGATACGCAGTATTTT
TRBJ2-1 | TRBD2 | few | TRBV30 | CAWTSGGVNEQFF | TGTGCCTGGACTAGCGGGGGGGTCAATGAGCAGTTCTTC
TRBJ2-1 | TRBD1 | few | TRBV10-3 | CAIRAGTGAPQFF | TGTGCCATCAGGGCCGGGACAGGGGCCCCCCAGTTCTTC
TRBJ1-5 | - | - | TRBV5-6 | CASSFTGNQPQHF | TGTGCCAGCAGCTTTACAGGGAATCAGCCCCAGCATTTT
TRBJ1-2 | TRBD1 | - | TRBV7-9 | CASSRSGQEPYGYTF | TGTGCCAGCAGCCGTTCCGGACAGGAACCTTATGGCTACACCTTC
TRBJ1-2 | - | - | TRBV4-1 | CASSQDQSEGGYTF | TGCGCCAGCAGCCAAGATCAGTCCGAGGGCGGCTACACCTTC